This T cell receptor (beta chain) was observed in a study of blood T cell repertoires in COVID-19. Overall study: The samples span acute and convalescent COVID-19 from the United States, Italy and Spain.

The CDR3 contains 16 residues. Per the germline V gene, CDR1 is MNHEY and CDR2 is SMNVEV (reference sequence). J was trimmed by 4 bases and V by 0 bases; bases with no gene match: 6. Each exposed participant met a COVID-19 case in the 2 weeks preceding study entry. Sequencing used immunoSEQ multiplex PCR; TCRdb keeps in-frame clones, though not all of them. Among about 200,000 clones listed, roughly 85% were seen once. This clone appeared once. This sequence joins TRBV27 and TRBJ1-1, with 9 bases aligning to TRBD1. The sequenced sample consisted of PBMCs or T cells enriched from blood (not recorded which). The TCR comes from a woman aged 45-65 years who had been exposed to COVID-19. The DNA for the CDR3 is TGTGCCAGCAGTTTATCTGGGACAGGGATATCCACTGAAGCTTTCTTT. Protein sequence: CASSLSGTGISTEAFF.